Below, 7 T cell receptor beta chains from the same sample are listed, as sequenced in a study of T-cell memory formation after mild COVID-19. TCRdb re-analysed the 5' RACE reads in MiXCR, keeping a single row per CDR3 protein. The top ten clones hold just over 8% of a sample with hundreds of thousands of distinct CDR3 sequences, roughly 17% of them seen once. The sequencing input was PBMCs or a T cell subset sorted from them (not recorded which). The source is an adult woman who had mild COVID-19 (a few samples of this study predate the infection). Cell type and time point are not known.

The chain employs TRBV14 and TRBJ2-7; D uncertain. The CDR3 is 15 amino acids. The ends were cut back, 1 base at V and 2 bases at J, with 12 bases in the middle. Germline V lookup: CDR1 SGHDN, CDR2 FVKESK. The CDR3 spells CASSQAVAAAYEQYF. The CDR3 bases are TGTGCCAGCAGCCAAGCGGTAGCCGCTGCCTACGAGCAGTACTTC.

The chain couples TRBV27 to TRBJ2-1, with 12 bases lining up with TRBD2. Losses at the gene ends were 2 bases for V and 6 bases for J; bases not matched to a gene: 5. The V gene's germline CDR1 is MNHEY and CDR2 SMNVEV (reference sequence). The CDR3 contains 16 residues. The CDR3 coding sequence is TGTGCCAGCAGTTTACTAGCGGGAGGGCCTCCCAATGAGCAGTTCTTC. Translated, it gives CASSLLAGGPPNEQFF.

V is TRBV6-2 or TRBV6-3 and J is TRBJ2-5; TRBD2 is a possible D gene (6 bases). Germline CDR1 MNHEY, CDR2 SVGEGT. The CDR3 is 16 amino acids. V was shortened by 0 bases and J by 4 bases, with 15 bases between the two germline ends. The CDR3 region is CASSYSEGLEPETQYF. The CDR3 DNA sequence: TGTGCCAGCAGTTACTCGGAGGGATTAGAACCAGAGACCCAGTACTTC.

In its sample, this clonotype was seen a few times. J is TRBJ1-1 and V is TRBV5-1; D possibly corresponds to TRBD1 (6 bases). This CDR3 comprises 13 residues. V was trimmed by 4 bases and J by 5 bases, leaving 12 bases between them. Germline CDR1 is SGHRS and CDR2 is YFSETQ. CDR3 nucleotide sequence: TGCGCCAGCAGCCGTAGACAGGCAACTGAAGCTTTCTTT. It is translated as CASSRRQATEAFF.

This clonotype has a handful of counts. This chain uses TRBV5-5 with TRBJ2-1, with 12 bases identical to TRBD1. This CDR3 region has 16 residues. J lost 10 bases, V lost 1 base, and 9 bases had no gene match. Germline values: CDR1 SGHKS, CDR2 YYEKEE (reference sequence). The CDR3 loop is CASSLRDRGQVGEQFF. As DNA, the CDR3 is TGTGCCAGCAGCTTGCGGGACAGGGGGCAGGTAGGCGAGCAGTTCTTC.

This clonotype appeared a few times. V is TRBV7-9 and J is TRBJ1-2, with D perhaps TRBD1 (5 bases). CDR1 is SEHNR, CDR2 FQNEAQ, per germline (reference sequence). Trimming shortened V by 3 bases and J by 2 bases, and 10 bases separated the two germline ends. The CDR3 contains 14 residues. The CDR3 here is CASSFPGPNYGYTF. As DNA, the CDR3 is TGTGCCAGCAGCTTCCCGGGACCGAACTATGGCTACACCTTC.

This clonotype showed up just a few times. This sequence joins TRBV14 and TRBJ2-3; TRBD2 matches 7 bases. The CDR3 contains 19 residues. V lost 2 bases, J lost 2 bases, and 16 bases stayed unmatched. Germline V gene sequence: CDR1 SGHDN, CDR2 FVKESK. Here the CDR3 DNA reads TGTGCCAGCAGCCAATCCCCCTTTTTGAGTGGGAGGGCCACAGATACGCAGTATTTT. Translated: CASSQSPFLSGRATDTQYF. Using reference TRBV14 and TRBJ2-3 for the parts outside the CDR3, the full variable domain is EAGVTQFPSHSVIEKGQTVTLRCDPISGHDNLYWYRRVMGKEIKFLLHFVKESKQDESGMPNNRFLAERTGGTYSTLKVQPAELEDSGVYFCASSQSPFLSGRATDTQYFGPGTRLTVL.